The 14 T cell receptor beta chains listed next were all sequenced from one sample in a study of blood T cell repertoires in COVID-19. Profiled with immunoSEQ multiplex PCR; TCRdb holds only in-frame clones, not every one. This table has about 480,000 clones, 75% to 90% appearing once. Sequencing input: peripheral blood. Every receptor here comes from a man aged 18 to 29 with COVID-19, enrolled during active disease.

J is TRBJ1-4 and V is TRBV7-2, with 10 bases matching TRBD1. J was trimmed by 8 bases and V by 5 bases; bases with no gene match: 11. This CDR3 contains 16 residues. Germline CDR1 reads SGHTA; CDR2 reads FQGNSA. As DNA, the CDR3 is TGTGCCAGCAGCCCCCGGGACAGGGGACCGGGCGAAAAACTGTTTTTT. Translating gives CASSPRDRGPGEKLFF.

This clone has more than one count but fewer than ten. The same CDR3 is also encoded by other DNA sequences in this sample. The J gene is TRBJ1-1, the V gene TRBV9; 8 bases align to TRBD1. From germline, CDR1 is SGDLS and CDR2 YYNGEE. The CDR3 runs to 14 residues. J lost 1 base, V lost 5 bases, and 4 bases had no gene match. CDR3 loop: CASSVDRGNTEAFF. CDR3 nucleotides: TGTGCCAGCAGTGTTGACAGGGGGAACACTGAAGCTTTCTTT.

The chain joins TRBV3-1 (or the pseudogene TRBV3-2) to TRBJ2-1; unclear D gene. The CDR3 consists of 13 residues. Germline values: CDR1 LGHDT, CDR2 YNNKEL (reference sequence). V lost 3 bases and J lost 15, with 18 bases in between. The CDR3 nucleotides are TGTGCCAGCAGCCAGAGCACCACGCCCGTCCCGTTCTTC. Its translation: CASSQSTTPVPFF.

CDR3 DNA sequence: TGTGCCAGCAGCCCTGGGTTGGGGAGTTCTACTGAAGCTTTCTTT. Translation gives CASSPGLGSSTEAFF. The chain couples TRBV27 to TRBJ1-1; D gene uncertain. The CDR3 has 15 amino acids. The germline CDR1 and CDR2 sequences are MNHEY and SMNVEV (reference sequence). Trimming removed 6 bases from V and 5 bases from J, with 19 bases in between.

This chain joins TRBV27 and TRBJ1-2; 9 bases map to TRBD1. The junction had 9 bases not matched to a gene; V was cut back by 0 bases and J by 4 bases. This CDR3 has 17 amino acids. CDR1 and CDR2 (germline): MNHEY, SMNVEV (reference sequence). The CDR3 DNA follows: TGTGCCAGCAGTTTATCGATTGTCGCGGGACAGGGCTATGGCTACACCTTC. Translated: CASSLSIVAGQGYGYTF.

In this sample, this clone turned up a few times. The chain employs TRBV4-1 and TRBJ2-7, with D possibly matching TRBD2 (6 bases). Germline assignment: CDR1 MGHRA and CDR2 YSYEKL. V gave up 1 base and J gave up 2 bases, with 12 bases separating them. The CDR3 has 15 residues. The CDR3 DNA sequence: TGCGCCAGCAGCCAAGCAAGCGGGTCGGCCTACGAGCAGTACTTC. Residues: CASSQASGSAYEQYF.

V and J are TRBV9 and TRBJ1-5; D gene unclear. CDR1 and CDR2 from the germline V gene are SGDLS and YYNGEE. The CDR3 length is 17 residues. Trimming removed 5 bases at V and 6 bases at J, with 24 bases between. CDR3 sequence: CASRDAPRVAWAQPQHF. The DNA for the CDR3 is TGTGCCAGCAGGGATGCGCCGCGGGTAGCTTGGGCTCAGCCCCAGCATTTT. The full variable domain, completed using reference TRBV9 and TRBJ1-5, is DSGVTQTPKHLITATGQRVTLRCSPRSGDLSVYWYQQSLDQGLQFLIQYYNGEERAKGNILERFSAQQFPDLHSELNLSSLELGDSALYFCASRDAPRVAWAQPQHFGDGTRLSIL.

The chain has TRBV6-5 and TRBJ1-1; no definite D call. CDR3 size: 13 residues. V was pared by 4 bases and J by 1 base, with 7 bases between. Per the germline V gene, CDR1 is MNHEY and CDR2 is SVGAGI. CDR3 region: CASSLTPNTEAFF. The CDR3 DNA is TGTGCCAGCAGTTTGACACCGAACACTGAAGCTTTCTTT.

This chain uses TRBV5-1 with TRBJ2-5; 12 nucleotides match TRBD1. Germline assignment: CDR1 SGHRS and CDR2 YFSETQ. CDR3 length: 16 residues. The J segment lost 1 base and the V segment lost 4 bases, leaving 5 bases of the junction unmatched. The CDR3 loop reads CASSPGTGGLQETQYF. In nucleotides, the CDR3 is TGCGCCAGCAGCCCGGGGACAGGGGGCCTCCAAGAGACCCAGTACTTC.

J is TRBJ1-1 and V is TRBV6-5; TRBD1 agrees at 7 bases. V was pared by 6 bases and J by 4 bases, with 11 bases of the junction left unmatched. CDR3 size: 15 residues. The V gene's germline CDR1 is MNHEY and CDR2 SVGAGI. The CDR3 loop is CASRISNSGGTEAFF. CDR3 sequence (DNA): TGTGCCAGCAGGATATCCAACTCAGGGGGCACTGAAGCTTTCTTT.

This sequence joins TRBV10-3 and TRBJ2-7; 7 positions agree with TRBD2. CDR1 and CDR2 (germline): ENHRY, SYGVKD. The CDR3 consists of 16 residues. Trimming removed 5 bases from V and 4 bases from J; junction bases left unmatched: 14. The CDR3 coding sequence is TGTGCCATCAGTCCCGGCGGGAGCCCACGTATTTACGAGCAGTACTTC. Its protein product is CAISPGGSPRIYEQYF.

The chain combines TRBV27 with TRBJ2-1; tentatively, D is TRBD2 (5 bases). V dropped 5 bases and J dropped 5 bases, with 16 bases sitting between them. The CDR3 sequence is 15 residues long. Germline V CDR1 and CDR2: MNHEY, SMNVEV (reference sequence). The CDR3 spells CASSPDRGSNNEQFF. CDR3 coding DNA: TGTGCCAGCAGTCCCGACCGGGGTAGTAACAATGAGCAGTTCTTC.

This chain uses TRBV3-1 (or the pseudogene TRBV3-2) with TRBJ1-6, with a possible D match to TRBD1 (5 bases). Germline V lookup: CDR1 LGHDT, CDR2 YNNKEL (reference sequence). This CDR3 contains 14 residues. The ends were cut back, 4 bases at V and 8 bases at J, with 12 bases in the middle. This CDR3 reads CASSPGREDSPLHF. Here the CDR3 DNA reads TGTGCCAGCAGCCCAGGCAGGGAGGATTCACCCCTCCACTTT.

The rearrangement links TRBV2 to TRBJ2-5; a weak D match, TRBD2 (7 bases). The CDR3 is 14 residues long. Trimming pared 11 bases from V and 2 bases from J, leaving 18 bases between. CDR1 and CDR2 from the germline V gene are SNHLY and FYNNEI. The CDR3 sequence: CAATGRGRQETQYF. Written as DNA, the CDR3 is TGTGCCGCCACAGGGAGGGGCCGGCAAGAGACCCAGTACTTC.